This T cell receptor beta chain was recorded in a study of blood T cell repertoires in COVID-19. Generated by immunoSEQ multiplex PCR, the TCRdb table keeps only in-frame clones and is missing some. Among fewer than 250,000 clones listed, roughly 87% were seen once. Germline trimming cut 4 bases from V and 1 base from J; bases unmatched to any gene: 5. From germline, CDR1 is SGHNT and CDR2 YYREEE (reference sequence). This CDR3 is built from 15 residues. The chain has TRBV5-4 and TRBJ2-3; TRBD1 aligns across 8 bases. The source of this sequence is a man aged 30 to 39 who had recovered from COVID-19. Sequenced input: PBMCs or T cells enriched from blood (not recorded which). This CDR3 is CASSQPGQGTDTQYF. The CDR3 DNA sequence: TGTGCCAGCAGCCAGCCGGGACAGGGCACAGATACGCAGTATTTT.